This TCR beta chain was found in a study of beta chain features in type 1 diabetes. This CDR3 spans 13 amino acids. V trimming: 2 bases; J trimming: 6 bases; junction bases outside the gene matches: 2. Germline V CDR1 and CDR2: MNHEY, SVGAGI. The sequenced template was cDNA made from the entire isolated RNA. Repertoires were generated with immunoSEQ multiplex PCR, while TCRdb's copy carries only in-frame clones and drops some. This sample has 310,000 or so clones; 11% occur once, and the top ten carry about 0.015%. This sequence originates from a woman between 25 and 40 years old in good health. The sample taken for sequencing was naive CD4+ T cells from blood. The chain carries TRBV6-5 and TRBJ1-2, with 8 bases lining up with TRBD1. CDR3 nucleotide sequence: TGTGCCAGCAGTTACAACAGGGGGAATGGCTACACCTTC. Translating gives CASSYNRGNGYTF.